This T cell receptor (beta chain) was documented in a study of cytomegalovirus exposure and HLA in healthy donors. Study overall: Researchers previously reported finding roughly 120 million unique TCR beta sequences from 170 million or so T cells.

Comments on this clone: Its antigen is unknown.

It was with 60 Vbeta and 13 Jbeta primers that the PCR ran. Original handling: A later analysis counted about 80 million unique TCR beta chains, around 12 million shared. TCRdb's copy holds only in-frame clones and misses some; the assay was immunoSEQ multiplex PCR. The DNA gave D and trimming, while V, J and clone size come from that table. The repertoire consists of approximately 130,000 clones, with 75% to 90% occurring once and the leading ten covering over 6.5%. The CDR3 is made up of 16 amino acids. J was trimmed by 1 base and V by 10 bases; bases with no gene match: 14. Germline lookup yields CDR1 MDHEN and CDR2 SYDVKM. Notes on the study in general: A few CMV-associated chains proved CMV antigen-specific in vitro.

The chain is built from TRBV28 and TRBJ1-1; 8 bases map to TRBD1. This sequence originates from a woman younger than 45 in good health and CMV-seropositive. Material for sequencing was PBMCs. CDR3 bases: TGTGCCACCTTCTTTACAGGGGGAAGAGGGAACACTGAAGCTTTCTTT. Its protein is CATFFTGGRGNTEAFF.